This T cell receptor (beta chain) was sequenced during a study of shared clonotypes between healthy human individuals. Whole-study findings and limits: Naive subsets usually exceeded memory subsets in estimated richness. Despite large depth, sorted-subset datasets appeared incompletely sequenced.

Comment on this clone: Its matching antigen is unknown.

Trimming took off 4 bases at V and 7 bases at J, with 10 bases between the two ends. The V gene's germline CDR1 is MDHEN and CDR2 SYDVKM. This CDR3 is built from 13 residues. Clones were sequenced by immunoSEQ multiplex PCR, and TCRdb holds only the in-frame ones, with some missing. This sample has fewer than 2.5 million clones, with 90% to 95% found just once. The clonotype originates from a young man in good health. Some clones in this sample may be carry-over from other donors' samples. V usage is TRBV28 and J usage is TRBJ2-2; D might be TRBD1 or TRBD2, each matching 5 bases. Sequences were obtained from naive CD4+ T cells from PBMCs. Noted subset: CD45RA+ positively selected. The CDR3 is CASSWSGGGELFF. CDR3 DNA: TGTGCCAGCAGTTGGAGTGGGGGCGGGGAGCTGTTTTTT.